This TCR beta chain was identified in a study of blood T cell repertoires in COVID-19. Across the whole study: Researchers got acute and convalescent COVID-19 samples from the United States, Italy and Spain. PBMCs, B-cell-depleted T cells, or T cells were the source of the cDNA or gDNA that made up the material.

V was pared by 1 base and J by 7 bases, with 16 bases between. The CDR3 is made up of 15 amino acids. Germline-derived CDR1 and CDR2 are PRHDT and FYEKMQ (reference sequence). In the original analysis: Nucleated cell counts were estimated from reference gene primer amplification. TCRdb's table, derived via immunoSEQ multiplex PCR, lists solely in-frame clones and lacks some. The DNA gave D and trimming, while V, J and clone size come from that table. Found here are 150,000 or so clones, 70% to 90% of them singletons; the top ten hold around 7%. The specimen was peripheral blood. The V and J genes are TRBV13 and TRBJ2-5; possible D gene TRBD2, 5 bases. This TCR came from a man aged 50-60 years with active or convalescent COVID-19. CDR3 sequence (DNA): TGTGCCAGCAGCTTAGCCTCAGAGGGATTGGGGACCCAGTACTTC. Translating it yields CASSLASEGLGTQYF.